Shown below are 5 T cell receptor beta chains from a single sample sequenced in a study of Tregs in tolerant kidney transplant recipients. TCRdb keeps only in-frame clones here, not all; method: immunoSEQ multiplex PCR. The sample includes about 73,000 clones, about 98% of them seen just once. The sample consisted of CD4+ T cells from blood, taken before the transplant. The receptors derive from a human donor who received a combined kidney and bone marrow transplant.

The chain carries TRBV28 and TRBJ2-3; weak D call: TRBD1 (6 bases). V was cut by 5 bases and J by 2 bases, with 14 bases left in between. The CDR3 has 15 amino acids. Germline CDR1 and CDR2: MDHEN and SYDVKM. CDR3 DNA: TGTGCCAGCAGTCCCCCAGGGGTTTCCACAGATACGCAGTATTTT. This encodes CASSPPGVSTDTQYF. Using reference TRBV28 and TRBJ2-3 for the parts outside the CDR3, the full variable domain is DVKVTQSSRYLVKRTGEKVFLECVQDMDHENMFWYRQDPGLGLRLIYFSYDVKMKEKGDIPEGYSVSREKKERFSLILESASTNQTSMYLCASSPPGVSTDTQYFGPGTRLTVL.

This chain connects TRBV10-3 to TRBJ2-3; 7 bases line up with TRBD2. The length of the CDR3 is 16 residues. V lost 5 bases, J lost 3 bases, and 11 bases stayed unmatched. The germline CDR1 and CDR2 sequences are ENHRY and SYGVKD. This chain's CDR3 is CAISRSGGSATDTQYF. The CDR3 nucleotides are TGTGCCATCAGTCGATCCGGCGGGAGTGCGACAGATACGCAGTATTTT.

Only one count was recorded for this clone. CDR3 sequence: CASSPGTATVYGYTF. The CDR3 DNA follows: TGTGCCAGCAGCCCCGGGACAGCTACTGTCTATGGCTACACCTTC. This sequence joins TRBV7-9 and TRBJ1-2; 7 nucleotides agree with TRBD1. V lost 5 bases and J lost 4; bases outside the gene matches: 10. This CDR3 spans 15 amino acids. Per germline, CDR1 SEHNR and CDR2 FQNEAQ (reference sequence). Using reference TRBV7-9 and TRBJ1-2 for the parts outside the CDR3, the full variable domain is DTGVSQNPRHKITKRGQNVTFRCDPISEHNRLYWYRQTLGQGPEFLTYFQNEAQLEKSRLLSDRFSAERPKGSFSTLEIQRTEQGDSAMYLCASSPGTATVYGYTFGSGTRLTVV.

This clone was observed a single time. The rearrangement links TRBV19 to TRBJ2-1; the match to TRBD2 covers 12 bases. V shed 5 bases, J shed 3 bases, and the junction held 5 bases outside the gene matches. Per germline, CDR1 LNHDA and CDR2 SQIVND (reference sequence). CDR3 length: 16 residues. The DNA for the CDR3 is TGTGCCAGTAGTCGCCCTAGCGGGGGGGACTACAATGAGCAGTTCTTC. It codes for CASSRPSGGDYNEQFF.

As DNA, the CDR3 is TGTGCCAGCAGCTCCCCCGGGACAGGGGAAGAGACCCAGTACTTC. Its protein product is CASSSPGTGEETQYF. This chain connects TRBV7-2 to TRBJ2-5, with 10 bases identical to TRBD1. This CDR3 region has 15 residues. Looked up from germline, CDR1 is SGHTA and CDR2 is FQGNSA. The V and J ends lost 4 bases and 3 bases, in that order; junction bases with no gene match: 5.